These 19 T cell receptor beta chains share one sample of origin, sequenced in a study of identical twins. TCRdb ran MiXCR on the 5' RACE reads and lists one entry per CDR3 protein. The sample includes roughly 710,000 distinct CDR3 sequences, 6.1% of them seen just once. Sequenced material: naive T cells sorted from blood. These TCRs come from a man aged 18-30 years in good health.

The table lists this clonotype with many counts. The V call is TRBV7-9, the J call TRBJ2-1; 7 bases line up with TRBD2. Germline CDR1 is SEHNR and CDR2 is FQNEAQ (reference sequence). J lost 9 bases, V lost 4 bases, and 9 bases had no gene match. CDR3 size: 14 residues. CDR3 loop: CASSWLTSPSEQFF. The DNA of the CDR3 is TGTGCCAGCAGCTGGTTGACTAGCCCTAGTGAGCAGTTCTTC.

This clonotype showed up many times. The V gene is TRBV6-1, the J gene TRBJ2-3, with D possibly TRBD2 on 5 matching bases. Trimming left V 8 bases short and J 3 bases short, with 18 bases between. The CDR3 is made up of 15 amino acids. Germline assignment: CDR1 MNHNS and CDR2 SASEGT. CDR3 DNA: TGTGCCAGCCGAAGGCCGGGATGGATAACAGATACGCAGTATTTT. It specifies CASRRPGWITDTQYF.

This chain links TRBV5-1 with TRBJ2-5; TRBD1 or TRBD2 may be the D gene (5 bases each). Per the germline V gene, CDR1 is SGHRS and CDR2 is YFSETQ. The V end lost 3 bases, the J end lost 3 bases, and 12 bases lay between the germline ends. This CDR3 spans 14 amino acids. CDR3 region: CASSWGRNKETQYF. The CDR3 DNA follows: TGCGCCAGCAGCTGGGGACGGAATAAAGAGACCCAGTACTTC.

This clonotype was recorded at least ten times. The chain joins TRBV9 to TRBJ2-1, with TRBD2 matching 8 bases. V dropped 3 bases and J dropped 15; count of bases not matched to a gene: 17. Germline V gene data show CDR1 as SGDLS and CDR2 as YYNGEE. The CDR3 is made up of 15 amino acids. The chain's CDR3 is CASSASGLAGSPAFF. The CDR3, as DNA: TGTGCCAGCAGCGCCTCCGGACTAGCAGGCTCACCGGCGTTCTTC. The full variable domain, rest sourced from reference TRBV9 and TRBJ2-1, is DSGVTQTPKHLITATGQRVTLRCSPRSGDLSVYWYQQSLDQGLQFLIQYYNGEERAKGNILERFSAQQFPDLHSELNLSSLELGDSALYFCASSASGLAGSPAFFGPGTRLTVL.

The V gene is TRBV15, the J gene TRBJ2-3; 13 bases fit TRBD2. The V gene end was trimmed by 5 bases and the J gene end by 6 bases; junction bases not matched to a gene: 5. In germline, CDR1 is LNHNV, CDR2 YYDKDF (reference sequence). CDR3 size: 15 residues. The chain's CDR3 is CATSGGLAGVDTQYF. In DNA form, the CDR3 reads TGTGCCACCAGCGGAGGACTAGCGGGAGTCGATACGCAGTATTTT.

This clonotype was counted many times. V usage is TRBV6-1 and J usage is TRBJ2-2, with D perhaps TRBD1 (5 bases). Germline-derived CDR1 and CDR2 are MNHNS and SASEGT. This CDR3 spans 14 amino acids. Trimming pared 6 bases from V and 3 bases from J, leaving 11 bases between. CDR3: CASRGRADTGELFF. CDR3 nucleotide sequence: TGTGCCAGCAGGGGCAGGGCGGACACCGGGGAGCTGTTTTTT.

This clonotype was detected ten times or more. The CDR3 sequence: CATPAATYTDTQYF. The CDR3 DNA is TGTGCCACCCCAGCGGCTACCTACACAGATACGCAGTATTTT. The chain is built from TRBV6-1 and TRBJ2-3; D perhaps matches TRBD2 (5 bases). Trimming shortened V by 10 bases and J by 2 bases, and 16 bases separated the two germline ends. CDR1 and CDR2 from the germline V gene are MNHNS and SASEGT. CDR3 size: 14 residues.

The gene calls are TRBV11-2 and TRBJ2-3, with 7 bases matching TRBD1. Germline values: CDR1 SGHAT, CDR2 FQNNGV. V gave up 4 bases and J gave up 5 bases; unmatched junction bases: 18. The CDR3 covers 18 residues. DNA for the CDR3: TGTGCCAGCAGCTCAGGGGACAGTAGAGGGGTTTACAAAGATACGCAGTATTTT. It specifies CASSSGDSRGVYKDTQYF.

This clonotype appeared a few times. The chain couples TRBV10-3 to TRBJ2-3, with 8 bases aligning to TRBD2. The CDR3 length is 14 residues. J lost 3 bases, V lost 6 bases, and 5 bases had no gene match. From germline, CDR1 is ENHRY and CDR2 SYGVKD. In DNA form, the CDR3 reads TGTGCCATCAGGGGCGGGAGGAGTACAGATACGCAGTATTTT. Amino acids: CAIRGGRSTDTQYF.

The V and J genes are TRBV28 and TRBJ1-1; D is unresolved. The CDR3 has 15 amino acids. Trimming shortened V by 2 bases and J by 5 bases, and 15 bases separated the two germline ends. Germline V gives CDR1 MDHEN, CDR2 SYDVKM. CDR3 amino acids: CASSLRVLGVTEAFF. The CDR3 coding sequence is TGTGCCAGCAGTTTACGGGTCCTTGGGGTAACTGAAGCTTTCTTT.

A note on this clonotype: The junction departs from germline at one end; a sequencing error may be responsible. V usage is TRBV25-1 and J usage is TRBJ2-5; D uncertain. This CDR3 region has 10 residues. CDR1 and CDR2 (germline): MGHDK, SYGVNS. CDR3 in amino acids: CASSRETEYF. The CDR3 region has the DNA TGTGCCAGCAGTCGTGAGACCGAGTACTTC.

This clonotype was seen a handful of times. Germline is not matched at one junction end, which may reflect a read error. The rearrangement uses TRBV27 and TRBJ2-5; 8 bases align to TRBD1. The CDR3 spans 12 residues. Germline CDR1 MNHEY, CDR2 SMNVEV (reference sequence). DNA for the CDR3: TGTGCCAGCAGTTCATCGGGACAGGCCCGGGTCTTC. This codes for CASSSSGQARVF.

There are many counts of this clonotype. The CDR3, as DNA: TGTGCCAGCGGAAGGACTAGTCTAGCCACAGATACGCAGTATTTT. Translating it yields CASGRTSLATDTQYF. The chain has TRBV4-2 and TRBJ2-3, with 7 bases aligning to TRBD2. The J segment lost 2 bases and the V segment lost 8 bases, leaving 10 bases of the junction unmatched. This CDR3 has 15 residues. CDR1 and CDR2 from the germline V gene are LGHNA and YNFKEQ.

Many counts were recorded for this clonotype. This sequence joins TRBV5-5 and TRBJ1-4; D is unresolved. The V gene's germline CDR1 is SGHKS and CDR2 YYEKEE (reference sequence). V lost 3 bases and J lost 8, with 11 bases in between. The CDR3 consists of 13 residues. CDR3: CASSSGPLEKLFF. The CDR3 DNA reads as TGTGCCAGCAGCTCCGGACCCCTGGAAAAACTGTTTTTT.

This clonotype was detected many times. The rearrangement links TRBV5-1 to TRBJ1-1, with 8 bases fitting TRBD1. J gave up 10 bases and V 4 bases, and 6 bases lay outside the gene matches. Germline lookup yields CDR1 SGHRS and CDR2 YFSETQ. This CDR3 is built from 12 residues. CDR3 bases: TGCGCCAGCAGCATAGACAGGGGTGCAGCTTTCTTT. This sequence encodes CASSIDRGAAFF.

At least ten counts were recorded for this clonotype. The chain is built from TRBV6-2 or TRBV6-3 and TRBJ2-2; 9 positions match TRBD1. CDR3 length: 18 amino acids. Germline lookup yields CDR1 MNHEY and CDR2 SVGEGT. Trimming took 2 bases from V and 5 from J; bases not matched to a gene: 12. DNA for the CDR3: TGTGCCAGCAGTTACCTCGGACAGGGGACGCTTGGAACCGGGGAGCTGTTTTTT. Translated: CASSYLGQGTLGTGELFF.

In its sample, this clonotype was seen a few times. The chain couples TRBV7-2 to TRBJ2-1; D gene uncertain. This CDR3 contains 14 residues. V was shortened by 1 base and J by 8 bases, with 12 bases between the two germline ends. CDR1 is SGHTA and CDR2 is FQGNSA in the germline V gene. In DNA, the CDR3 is TGTGCCAGCAGCTTAGAGTTTCCCGGCCATGAGCAGTTCTTC. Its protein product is CASSLEFPGHEQFF.

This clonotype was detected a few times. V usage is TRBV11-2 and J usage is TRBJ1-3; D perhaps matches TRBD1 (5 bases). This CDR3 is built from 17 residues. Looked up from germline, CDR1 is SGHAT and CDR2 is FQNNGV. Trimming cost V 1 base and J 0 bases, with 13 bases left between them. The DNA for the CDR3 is TGTGCCAGCAGCTTAGTACGTCCGACAGACTCTGGAAACACCATATATTTT. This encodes CASSLVRPTDSGNTIYF.

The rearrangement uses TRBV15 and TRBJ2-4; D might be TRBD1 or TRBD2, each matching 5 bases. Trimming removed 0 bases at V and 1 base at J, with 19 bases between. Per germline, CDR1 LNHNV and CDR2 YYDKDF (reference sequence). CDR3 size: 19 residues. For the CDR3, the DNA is TGTGCCACCAGCAGAGATCCGGGGACGGAGTTGGAGGCCAAAAACATTCAGTACTTC. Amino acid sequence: CATSRDPGTELEAKNIQYF.